This TCR beta chain appears in the sequencing data of a study of blood T cell repertoires in COVID-19. Study at large: Sites across the United States, Italy and Spain contributed samples from acute and convalescent COVID-19. Sources were T cells, B-cell-depleted T cells, or PBMCs; the material itself was cDNA or gDNA.

Original processing methods: Reference gene primers were amplified, and this amplification served to estimate nucleated cell counts. Sequenced by immunoSEQ multiplex PCR; TCRdb stores in-frame clones only, minus some. V and J calls and clone size are copied from that table; D and trimming were computed from the DNA. The sample shows about 110,000 clones, around 85% of them seen only once. Trimming left V 4 bases short and J 8 bases short, with 9 bases between. The CDR3 has 12 residues. Germline CDR1 is MGHRA and CDR2 is YSYEKL. The genes are TRBV4-1 and TRBJ2-1, with a tentative D call TRBD2 (6 bases). This TCR was sampled from a man between 65 and 85 years old with active or convalescent COVID-19. Sequences were obtained from peripheral blood. Written as DNA, the CDR3 is TGCGCCAGCAGCCCCGGGAGCTATGAGCAGTTCTTC. The encoded protein is CASSPGSYEQFF.